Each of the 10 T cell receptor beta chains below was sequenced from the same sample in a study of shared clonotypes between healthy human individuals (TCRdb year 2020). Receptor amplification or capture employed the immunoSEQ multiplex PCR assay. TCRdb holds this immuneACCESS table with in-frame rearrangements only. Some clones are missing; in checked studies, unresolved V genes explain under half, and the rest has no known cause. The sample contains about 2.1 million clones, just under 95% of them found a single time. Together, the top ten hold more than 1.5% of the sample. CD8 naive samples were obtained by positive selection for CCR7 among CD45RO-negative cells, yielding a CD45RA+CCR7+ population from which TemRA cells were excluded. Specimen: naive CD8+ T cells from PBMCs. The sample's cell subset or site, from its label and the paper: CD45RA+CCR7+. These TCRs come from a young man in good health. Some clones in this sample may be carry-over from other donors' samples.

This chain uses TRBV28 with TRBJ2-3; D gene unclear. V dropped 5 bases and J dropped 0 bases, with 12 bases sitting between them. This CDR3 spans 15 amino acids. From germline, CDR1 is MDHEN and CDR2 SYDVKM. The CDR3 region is CASSPLTLSTDTQYF. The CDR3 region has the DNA TGTGCCAGCAGTCCCTTGACTCTTAGCACAGATACGCAGTATTTT.

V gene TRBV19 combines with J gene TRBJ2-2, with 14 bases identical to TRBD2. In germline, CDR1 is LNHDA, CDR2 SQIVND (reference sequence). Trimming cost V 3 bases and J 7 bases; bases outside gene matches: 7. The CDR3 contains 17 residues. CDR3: CASSILGLAGVGGELFF. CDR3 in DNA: TGTGCCAGTAGTATCCTGGGACTAGCGGGAGTGGGCGGGGAGCTGTTTTTT.

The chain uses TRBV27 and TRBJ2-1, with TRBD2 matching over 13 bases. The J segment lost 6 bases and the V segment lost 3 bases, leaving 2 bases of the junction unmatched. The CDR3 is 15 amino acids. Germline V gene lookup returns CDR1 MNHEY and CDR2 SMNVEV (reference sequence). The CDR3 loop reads CASSFGLAGANEQFF. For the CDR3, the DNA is TGTGCCAGCAGTTTTGGACTAGCGGGAGCCAATGAGCAGTTCTTC.

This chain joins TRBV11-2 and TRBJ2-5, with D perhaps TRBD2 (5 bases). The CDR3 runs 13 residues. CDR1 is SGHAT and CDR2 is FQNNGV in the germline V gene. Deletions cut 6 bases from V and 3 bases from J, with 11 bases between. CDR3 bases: TGTGCCAGCAGTGGGCGGGCAGAAGAGACCCAGTACTTC. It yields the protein CASSGRAEETQYF.

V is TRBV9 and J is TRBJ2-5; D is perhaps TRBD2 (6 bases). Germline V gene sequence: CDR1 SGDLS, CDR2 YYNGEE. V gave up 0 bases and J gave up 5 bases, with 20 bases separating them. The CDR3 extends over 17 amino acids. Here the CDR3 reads CASSVALAFEAGETQYF. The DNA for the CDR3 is TGTGCCAGCAGCGTAGCCCTAGCGTTCGAGGCGGGGGAGACCCAGTACTTC. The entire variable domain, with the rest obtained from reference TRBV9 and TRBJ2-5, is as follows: DSGVTQTPKHLITATGQRVTLRCSPRSGDLSVYWYQQSLDQGLQFLIQYYNGEERAKGNILERFSAQQFPDLHSELNLSSLELGDSALYFCASSVALAFEAGETQYFGPGTRLLVL.

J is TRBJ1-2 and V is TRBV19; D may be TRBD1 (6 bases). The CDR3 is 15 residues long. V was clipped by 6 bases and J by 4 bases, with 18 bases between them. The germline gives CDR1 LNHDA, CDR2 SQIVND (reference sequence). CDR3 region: CASSRDHRASYGYTF. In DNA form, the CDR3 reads TGTGCCAGTAGCCGAGACCACAGGGCCTCCTATGGCTACACCTTC.

The DNA for the CDR3 is TGTGCCAGCAGCGGGGGATGGACTAGCGGGAGCAATGAGCAGTTCTTC. Its translation: CASSGGWTSGSNEQFF. The V and J genes are TRBV5-6 and TRBJ2-1; TRBD2 matches 13 bases. The CDR3 is made up of 16 amino acids. V shed 4 bases and J 6 bases; nucleotides not matched to a gene: 7. CDR1 SGHDT and CDR2 YYEEEE come from the germline V gene.

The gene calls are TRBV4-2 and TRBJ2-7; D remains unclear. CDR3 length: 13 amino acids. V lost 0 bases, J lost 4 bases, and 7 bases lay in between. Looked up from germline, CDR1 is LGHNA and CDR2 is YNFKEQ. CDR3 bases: TGTGCCAGCAGCCAAGATCACTTATACGAGCAGTACTTC. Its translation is CASSQDHLYEQYF.

The CDR3 spells CAWSERGRNQPQHF. The CDR3 DNA reads TGTGCCTGGAGTGAACGGGGTCGCAATCAGCCCCAGCATTTT. The V gene is TRBV30, the J gene TRBJ1-5; no definite D call. CDR1 and CDR2 from the germline V gene are GTSNPN and SVGIG (reference sequence). The CDR3 sequence is 14 residues long. V was clipped by 1 base and J by 2 bases, with 9 bases between them.

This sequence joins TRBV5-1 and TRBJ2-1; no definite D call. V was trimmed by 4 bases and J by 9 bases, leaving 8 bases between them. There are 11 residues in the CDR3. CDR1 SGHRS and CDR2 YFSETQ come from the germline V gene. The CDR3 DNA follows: TGCGCCAGCAGCCTGACAAGTGAGCAGTTCTTC. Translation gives CASSLTSEQFF. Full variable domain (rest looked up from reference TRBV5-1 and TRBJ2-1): KAGVTQTPRYLIKTRGQQVTLSCSPISGHRSVSWYQQTPGQGLQFLFEYFSETQRNKGNFPGRFSGRQFSNSRSEMNVSTLELGDSALYLCASSLTSEQFFGPGTRLTVL.